The rows below give T cell receptor beta chains drawn from one sample of a study of cytomegalovirus exposure and HLA in healthy donors. Method: immunoSEQ multiplex PCR; TCRdb's copy keeps in-frame clones and lacks some. Altogether about 93,000 clones are present, around four fifths being singletons, with the ten largest covering less than 8%. Material: PBMCs. These receptors were obtained from a young man in good health and CMV-seronegative. The CDR3 runs from the conserved cysteine through the conserved F or W. Each record gives: clone size, V gene, J gene, D gene, CDR3 DNA, CDR3 protein. A D gene is named only where the DNA matches it firmly. A clone size is listed for some rows: how often the clone was seen (once, few, many), or a class if it is expanded.

-	TRBV4-3	TRBJ1-2	-	TGCGCCAGCAGCCCCAAAGGGGGGGACTATGGCTACACCTTC	CASSPKGGDYGYTF
-	TRBV29-1	TRBJ1-1	-	TGCAGCATCAGGGATTGGGGGAACACTGAAGCTTTCTTT	CSIRDWGNTEAFF
-	TRBV6-5	TRBJ1-2	TRBD1	TGTGCCAGCAGTTACGGGACAGGGGGCTATGGCTACACCTTC	CASSYGTGGYGYTF
-	TRBV11-2	TRBJ1-6	-	TGTGCCAGCAGCTTAGGTTTCGAGAGTTCACCCCTCCACTTT	CASSLGFESSPLHF
once	TRBV7-2	TRBJ2-1	-	TGTGCCAGCAGCTCCCGGTACAATGAGCAGTTCTTC	CASSSRYNEQFF
-	TRBV7-2	TRBJ2-2	TRBD1	TGTGCCAGCAGCCTCCGGGGTTACTGGACAGGGTCTTCCGGGGAGCTGTTTTTT	CASSLRGYWTGSSGELFF
-	TRBV27	TRBJ1-1	-	TGTGCCAGCAGTTTTCTCGGGGAGAACACTGAAGCTTTCTTT	CASSFLGENTEAFF
-	TRBV5-6	TRBJ1-5	-	TGTGCCAGCAGCTACCTTGGGGGGGACAATCAGCCCCAGCATTTT	CASSYLGGDNQPQHF
-	TRBV6-4	TRBJ2-1	TRBD2	TGTGCCAGCACCCCGGAAGCGGGAGGGACCAATGAGCAGTTCTTC	CASTPEAGGTNEQFF
-	TRBV5-4	TRBJ2-7	-	TGTGCCAGCAGCTTGTACGGGAAGTACGAGCAGTACTTC	CASSLYGKYEQYF
few	TRBV4-1	TRBJ2-4	TRBD2	TGCGCCAGCAGCCATGGGGCGACTAGCGGGCCAGCCAAAAACATTCAGTACTTC	CASSHGATSGPAKNIQYF
-	TRBV9	TRBJ1-1	-	TGTGCCAGCAGCGTAGCGATGACAGTGAACACTGAAGCTTTCTTT	CASSVAMTVNTEAFF
-	TRBV30	TRBJ2-3	-	TGTGCCTGTCAAACAGCTGGCACAGATACGCAGTATTTT	CACQTAGTDTQYF
-	TRBV29-1	TRBJ2-7	TRBD1	TGCAGCGTTGCCGGACAGGGCTCCTACGAGCAGTACTTC	CSVAGQGSYEQYF
-	TRBV7-6	TRBJ1-1	-	TGTGCCAGCAGTTACAGGTTGAACACTGAAGCTTTCTTT	CASSYRLNTEAFF
-	TRBV2	TRBJ2-7	TRBD2	TGTGCCAGCACCCCCCCCGGGGAGGGTCGCTGGTACGAGCAGTACTTC	CASTPPGEGRWYEQYF
-	TRBV10-2	TRBJ1-2	TRBD1	TGCGCCAGCAGTGAGACCGACAGGGGGCGAGACTATGGCTACACCTTC	CASSETDRGRDYGYTF
-	TRBV30	TRBJ2-5	TRBD1	TGTGCCTGGAGTGTACCTACAGGGGGTACGGAGACCCAGTACTTC	CAWSVPTGGTETQYF
-	TRBV5-4	TRBJ2-7	TRBD2	TGTGCCAGCAGCTCACTAGCGGGGGGGCTGTACGAGCAGTACTTC	CASSSLAGGLYEQYF
-	TRBV7-8	TRBJ1-1	-	TGTGCCAGCAGCTTAGTTAGGGGGAACACTGAAGCTTTCTTT	CASSLVRGNTEAFF
-	TRBV6-6	TRBJ1-5	-	TGTGCCAGCAGTCACGGGACACCTAGCAATCAGCCCCAGCATTTT	CASSHGTPSNQPQHF
-	TRBV27	TRBJ1-5	-	TGTGCCAGCAGTTTTAACAGGGCTGATCAGCCCCAGCATTTT	CASSFNRADQPQHF
-	TRBV6-1	TRBJ1-1	-	TGTGCCAGCACTCAGACTATGAACACTGAAGCTTTCTTT	CASTQTMNTEAFF
-	TRBV19	TRBJ1-4	-	TGTGCCAGTAGTATCTGGGGCGACGATGGAAAACTGTTTTTT	CASSIWGDDGKLFF
-	TRBV5-1	TRBJ2-5	-	TGCGCCAGCAGCTTGGGCCAGCAGTACTTC	CASSLGQQYF
-	TRBV6-4	TRBJ2-1	-	TGTGCCAGCAGTGGGACAGAGTACAATGAGCAGTTCTTC	CASSGTEYNEQFF
once	TRBV4-3	TRBJ2-5	TRBD2	TGCGCCAGCAGCCAAGAAGTAAGCGGGGGGGCCAGAGAGACCCAGTACTTC	CASSQEVSGGARETQYF
few	TRBV6-5	TRBJ1-1	TRBD1	TGTGCCAGCAGAACAGGGGTGACTGAAGCTTTCTTT	CASRTGVTEAFF
many	TRBV2	TRBJ1-2	-	TGTGCCAGCAGTGGCCCTCCCGGCGGTGGCTACACCTTC	CASSGPPGGGYTF
-	TRBV28	TRBJ2-1	TRBD1	TGTGCCAGCAGCCTGAGGACAGGGGCGTCCAATGAGCAGTTCTTC	CASSLRTGASNEQFF
-	TRBV28	TRBJ2-7	TRBD1	TGTGCCAGCAGTTGGACAGGACGCTACGAGCAGTACTTC	CASSWTGRYEQYF
-	TRBV7-9	TRBJ2-5	TRBD2	TGTGCCAGCAGCTTATTGTGGCGGCGGGGGGGACAAGAGACCCAGTACTTC	CASSLLWRRGGQETQYF
-	TRBV28	TRBJ1-2	-	TGTGCCAGCAGTTTTGGCAGGGGATTATATGGCTACACCTTC	CASSFGRGLYGYTF
many	TRBV4-3	TRBJ1-1	TRBD1	TGCGCCAGCAGCCGGGGACAGGGTAGGGCGAGGGGCACTGAAGCTTTCTTT	CASSRGQGRARGTEAFF
-	TRBV29-1	TRBJ2-1	TRBD2	TGCAGCTCGGGGGCTAGCGGGAGTTGTTCCTACAATGAGCAGTTCTTC	CSSGASGSCSYNEQFF
-	TRBV6-1	TRBJ2-6	-	TGTGCCAGCAGTGAACACAGCTCTGGGGCCAACGTCCTGACTTTC	CASSEHSSGANVLTF
once	TRBV30	TRBJ2-5	-	TGTGCCTGGAGTCAGGGCTCCCAAAAGACCCAGTACTTC	CAWSQGSQKTQYF
-	TRBV6-6	TRBJ2-7	TRBD1	TGTGCCAGCGGGACAGGGGGCGCAATAACTTACGAGCAGTACTTC	CASGTGGAITYEQYF
-	TRBV28	TRBJ2-2	-	TGTGCCAGCAGTCACGCACTAGGGCGGGGCACCGGGGAGCTGTTTTTT	CASSHALGRGTGELFF
few	TRBV18	TRBJ1-2	TRBD1	TGTGCCAGCTCATCAGACAGGGTCTACACCTTC	CASSSDRVYTF
once	TRBV15	TRBJ2-3	-	TGTGCCACCAGCAGAGATGTGAGCGGAGCGGGAGATACGCAGTATTTT	CATSRDVSGAGDTQYF
-	TRBV7-8	TRBJ2-3	TRBD2	TGTGCCAGCAGCTCGGGACTAGCGGGAGGGTCAGATACGCAGTATTTT	CASSSGLAGGSDTQYF
-	TRBV11-3	TRBJ2-3	TRBD1	TGTGCCAGCAGCCGGACAGGGGGACGGACGCAGTATTTT	CASSRTGGRTQYF
-	TRBV19	TRBJ2-1	TRBD2	TGTGCCAGTAGTAAACCCTCCGGGACTAGCGGGGGGGCCTACAATGAGCAGTTCTTC	CASSKPSGTSGGAYNEQFF
-	TRBV27	TRBJ2-7	TRBD1	TGTGCCAGCAGTTTAGCAGGGACAGGGCTGAACGAGCAGTACTTC	CASSLAGTGLNEQYF
-	TRBV4-1	TRBJ2-5	TRBD2	TGCGCCAGCAGCCAAGATTTGGGAGGGGAGACCCAGTACTTC	CASSQDLGGETQYF
-	TRBV5-1	TRBJ2-1	TRBD2	TGCGCCAGCAGCTTTGGGCGGGAGGGGTTTCGGAATGAGCAGTTCTTC	CASSFGREGFRNEQFF
-	TRBV27	TRBJ1-2	TRBD1	TGTGCCAGCAGTTTATCGACAGCTCGTCAGGGGGCGGTTCTGGGCTACACCTTC	CASSLSTARQGAVLGYTF
-	TRBV6-4	TRBJ2-3	TRBD1	TGTGCCAGCAGCGAAGAGGGACAGGGTGGGCATACGCAGTATTTT	CASSEEGQGGHTQYF
-	TRBV7-9	TRBJ2-3	-	TGTGCCAGCAGCTCAAAACAGAACACAGATACGCAGTATTTT	CASSSKQNTDTQYF
-	TRBV9	TRBJ1-1	-	TGTGCCAGCGGCCGGAACACTGAAGCTTTCTTT	CASGRNTEAFF
-	TRBV7-9	TRBJ2-1	-	TGTGCCAGCAGCTTCGGGAGCGTTGAGCAGTTCTTC	CASSFGSVEQFF
-	TRBV9	TRBJ2-2	TRBD2	TGTGCCAGCAGCGTATTCCAGGGACTAGCGACCATGAAGACCGGGGAGCTGTTTTTT	CASSVFQGLATMKTGELFF
-	TRBV30	TRBJ1-1	TRBD1	TGTGCCTGGAGTGCACTCAGGCAGGGGGTTGGGGCTTTCTTT	CAWSALRQGVGAFF
few	TRBV7-9	TRBJ2-1	-	TGTGCCAGCAGCCACCAGGGTAGCAATGAGCAGTTCTTC	CASSHQGSNEQFF
once	TRBV7-8	TRBJ2-7	-	TGTGCCAGCAGCCGGCGAGCGGGGACACCGTACGAGCAGTACTTC	CASSRRAGTPYEQYF
once	TRBV7-2	TRBJ1-1	-	TGTGCCAGCAGCTTAGGGTCGGGGTGGAACACTGAAGCTTTCTTT	CASSLGSGWNTEAFF
-	TRBV5-1	TRBJ1-3	-	TGCGCCAGCAGCTTGGACCAGGGATCTGGAAACACCATATATTTT	CASSLDQGSGNTIYF
-	TRBV30	TRBJ1-6	-	TGTGCCTGGAACGATGAGCAGGGTGATAATTCACCCCTCCACTTT	CAWNDEQGDNSPLHF
once	TRBV19	TRBJ2-5	TRBD2	TGTGCCAGTAAGACTAGCGGGACAGAGACCCAGTACTTC	CASKTSGTETQYF